These 3 T cell receptor beta chains share one sample of origin, sequenced in a study of regulatory T cells in long-lasting Graves disease. The time point denotes: newly diagnosed GD, antithyroid drugs for less than 3 months. Preparation of the TCR library used RNA extracted from PBMCs. Arm-PCR of CDR3 regions and iRepertoire HTBI primers were the basis on which TCR beta libraries were built. One entry per CDR3 protein results from TCRdb running MiXCR on the multiplex PCR reads. The sample has around 450,000 distinct CDR3 sequences; roughly 16% are singletons. The data were also submitted as part of a second study, on T cells in Graves' hyperthyroidism and ophthalmopathy.

This sample comprised peripheral blood mononuclear cells (PBMCs), obtained at new diagnosis, from a patient treated with antithyroid drugs. The receptors come from a man aged 35 to 55 with Graves disease.

In its sample, this clonotype was seen many times. The rearrangement uses TRBV5-1 and TRBJ2-4, with 7 bases aligning to TRBD1. CDR1 is SGHRS, CDR2 YFSETQ, per germline. This CDR3 spans 14 amino acids. V dropped 4 bases and J dropped 3; count of bases not matched to a gene: 4. As DNA, the CDR3 is TGCGCCAGCAGCATTGGGGACAGCAAAAACATTCAGTACTTC. Translated: CASSIGDSKNIQYF. Based on the CDR3 plus reference TRBV5-1 and TRBJ2-4, the full variable domain is KAGVTQTPRYLIKTRGQQVTLSCSPISGHRSVSWYQQTPGQGLQFLFEYFSETQRNKGNFPGRFSGRQFSNSRSEMNVSTLELGDSALYLCASSIGDSKNIQYFGAGTRLSVL.

Remarks on this clonotype: A clone one base away is much larger, so this may be a read error. The CDR3 carries no conserved terminal phenylalanine or tryptophan, so it likely arises from a read error. V and J are TRBV6-9 and TRBJ2-7; no clear D gene. CDR3 size: 13 residues. The germline V gene has CDR1 MNHGY and CDR2 SVAAGI. The V end was cut by 3 bases, the J end by 2 bases, with 8 bases between. The chain's CDR3 is CASSYGRTYEQYS. DNA of the CDR3: TGTGCCAGCAGTTACGGACGGACCTACGAGCAGTACTCC.

The chain employs TRBV20-1 and TRBJ2-1; 8 bases map to TRBD2. The CDR3 contains 12 residues. The V and J ends lost 6 bases and 9 bases, in that order; junction bases with no gene match: 7. Germline loops: CDR1 DFQATT, CDR2 SNEGSKA (reference sequence). The CDR3 coding sequence is TGCAGTGCCCTAGCGGGCGGAGGTGAGCAGTTCTTC. Translation: CSALAGGGEQFF.